This TCR beta chain was obtained from a study of T cell responses to AZD1222 COVID-19 vaccine. This CDR3 comprises 14 residues. Germline V CDR1 and CDR2: MNHEY, SMNVEV (reference sequence). The trim removed 4 bases at V and 5 bases at J, leaving 3 bases unmatched. The protocol was immunoSEQ multiplex PCR, while the TCRdb copy is restricted to in-frame clones and leaves out a portion. This table has roughly 140,000 clones, 82% appearing once. Turning to this clone: The antigen remains undetermined.

Study results and limitations: It should be noted that donors were predominantly white British and more often female, and clonal diversity was possibly underestimated. When two AZD1222 doses had been given, Spike-specific TCR breadth and depth rose.

The source is an adult in good health. This chain connects TRBV27 to TRBJ2-7, with 12 bases aligning to TRBD1. Specimen: peripheral blood, collected on day 0 of MenACWY control vaccination. CDR3 residues: CASSSGTGGHEQYF. The CDR3 nucleotides read TGTGCCAGCAGTTCCGGGACAGGGGGCCACGAGCAGTACTTC.